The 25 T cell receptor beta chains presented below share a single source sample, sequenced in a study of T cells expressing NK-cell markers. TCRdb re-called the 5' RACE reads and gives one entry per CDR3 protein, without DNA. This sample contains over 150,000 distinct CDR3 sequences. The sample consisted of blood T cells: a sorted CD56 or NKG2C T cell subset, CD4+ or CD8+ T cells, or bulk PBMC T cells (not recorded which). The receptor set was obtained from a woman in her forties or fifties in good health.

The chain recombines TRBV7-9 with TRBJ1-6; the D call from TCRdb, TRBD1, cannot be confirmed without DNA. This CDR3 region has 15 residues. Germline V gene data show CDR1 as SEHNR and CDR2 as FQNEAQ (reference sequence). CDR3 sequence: CASSPWDLSGSPLHF.

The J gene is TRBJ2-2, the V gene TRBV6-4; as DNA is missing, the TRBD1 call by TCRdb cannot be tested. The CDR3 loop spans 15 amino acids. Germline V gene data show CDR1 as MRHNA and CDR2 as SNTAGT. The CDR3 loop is CASSDTSGQTGELFF.

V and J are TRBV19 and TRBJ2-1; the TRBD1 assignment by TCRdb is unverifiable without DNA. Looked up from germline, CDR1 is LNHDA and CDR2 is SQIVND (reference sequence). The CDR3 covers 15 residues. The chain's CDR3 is CASSPQGGPGNEQFF.

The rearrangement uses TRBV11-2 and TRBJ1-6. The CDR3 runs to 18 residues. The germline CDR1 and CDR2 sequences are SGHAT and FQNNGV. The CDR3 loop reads CASSLDSTTRISYSPLHF. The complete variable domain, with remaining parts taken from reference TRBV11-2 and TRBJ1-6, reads EAGVAQSPRYKIIEKRQSVAFWCNPISGHATLYWYQQILGQGPKLLIQFQNNGVVDDSQLPKDRFSAERLKGVDSTLKIQPAKLEDSAVYLCASSLDSTTRISYSPLHFGNGTRLTVT.

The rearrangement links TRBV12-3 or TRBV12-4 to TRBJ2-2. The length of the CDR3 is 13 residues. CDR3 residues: CASSPYFGGELFF.

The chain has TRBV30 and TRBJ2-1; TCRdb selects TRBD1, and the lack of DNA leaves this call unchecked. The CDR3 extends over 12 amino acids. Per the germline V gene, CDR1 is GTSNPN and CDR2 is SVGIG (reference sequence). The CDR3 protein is CAWSTTGLWQFF.

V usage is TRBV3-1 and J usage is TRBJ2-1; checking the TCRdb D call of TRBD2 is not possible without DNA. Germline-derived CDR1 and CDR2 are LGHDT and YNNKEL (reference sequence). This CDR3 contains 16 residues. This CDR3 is CASSHPGGSPRDPQFF.

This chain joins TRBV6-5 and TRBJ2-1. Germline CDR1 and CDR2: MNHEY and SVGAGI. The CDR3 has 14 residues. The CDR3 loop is CASSYSSSHNEQFF.

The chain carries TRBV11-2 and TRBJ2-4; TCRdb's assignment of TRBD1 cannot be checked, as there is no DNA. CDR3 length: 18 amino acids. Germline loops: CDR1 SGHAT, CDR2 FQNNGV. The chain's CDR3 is CASSFTGELSLAKNIQYF.

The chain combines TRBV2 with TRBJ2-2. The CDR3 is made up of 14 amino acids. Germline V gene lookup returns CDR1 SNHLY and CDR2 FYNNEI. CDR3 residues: CASSEMTATGELFF.

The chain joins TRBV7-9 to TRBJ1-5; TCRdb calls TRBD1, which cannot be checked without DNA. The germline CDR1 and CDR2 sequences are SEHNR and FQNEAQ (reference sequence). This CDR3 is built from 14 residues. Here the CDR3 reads CASSLAQGNQPQHF.

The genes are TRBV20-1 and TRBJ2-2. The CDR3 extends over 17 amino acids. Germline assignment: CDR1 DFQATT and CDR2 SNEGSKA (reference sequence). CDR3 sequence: CSAIDRADFRNTGELFF.

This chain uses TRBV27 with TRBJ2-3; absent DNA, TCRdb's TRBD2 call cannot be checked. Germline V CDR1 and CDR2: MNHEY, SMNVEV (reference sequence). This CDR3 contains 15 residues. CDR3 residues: CASSFKGRVTDTQYF.

The CDR3 sequence: CASSLRIISEQFF. The gene calls are TRBV7-8 and TRBJ2-1. CDR3 length: 13 amino acids. Germline loops: CDR1 SGHVS, CDR2 FQNEAQ. Full variable domain (missing parts from reference TRBV7-8 and TRBJ2-1): GAGVSQSPRYKVAKRGQDVALRCDPISGHVSLFWYQQALGQGPEFLTYFQNEAQLDKSGLPSDRFFAERPEGSVSTLKIQRTQQEDSAVYLCASSLRIISEQFFGPGTRLTVL.

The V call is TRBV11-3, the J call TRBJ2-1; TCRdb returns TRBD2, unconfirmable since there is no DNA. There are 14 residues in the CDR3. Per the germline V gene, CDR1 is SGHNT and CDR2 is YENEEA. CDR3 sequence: CASRKTRDYNEQFF.

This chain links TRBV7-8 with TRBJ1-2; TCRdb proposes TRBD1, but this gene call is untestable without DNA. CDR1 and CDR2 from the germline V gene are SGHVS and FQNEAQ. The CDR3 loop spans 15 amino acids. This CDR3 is CASSSPGQGAWGYTF.

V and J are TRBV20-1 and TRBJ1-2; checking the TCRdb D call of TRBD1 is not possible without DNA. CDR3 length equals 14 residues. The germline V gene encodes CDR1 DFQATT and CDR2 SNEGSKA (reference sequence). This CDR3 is CSAPQTGGDYGYTF.

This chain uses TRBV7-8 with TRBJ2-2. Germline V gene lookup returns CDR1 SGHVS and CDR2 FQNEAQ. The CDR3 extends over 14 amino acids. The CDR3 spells CASSSNVNTGELFF.

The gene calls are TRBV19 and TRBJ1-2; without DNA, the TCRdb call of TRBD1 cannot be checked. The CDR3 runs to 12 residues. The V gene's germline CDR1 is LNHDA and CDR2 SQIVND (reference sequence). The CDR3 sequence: CASSPGAYGYTF.

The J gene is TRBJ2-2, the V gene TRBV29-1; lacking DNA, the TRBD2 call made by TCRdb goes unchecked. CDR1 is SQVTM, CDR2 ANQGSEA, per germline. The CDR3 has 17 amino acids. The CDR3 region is CSVEGETGRTNTGELFF.

The chain's CDR3 is CASSWGEGYGYTF. The chain couples TRBV7-9 to TRBJ1-2; with no DNA, the TCRdb D assignment of TRBD1 cannot be verified. The CDR3 contains 13 residues. Per germline, CDR1 SEHNR and CDR2 FQNEAQ (reference sequence).

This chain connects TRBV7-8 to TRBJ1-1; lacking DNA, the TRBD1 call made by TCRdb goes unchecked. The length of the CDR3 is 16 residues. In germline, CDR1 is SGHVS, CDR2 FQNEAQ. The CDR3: CASSLEGQGARTEAFF.

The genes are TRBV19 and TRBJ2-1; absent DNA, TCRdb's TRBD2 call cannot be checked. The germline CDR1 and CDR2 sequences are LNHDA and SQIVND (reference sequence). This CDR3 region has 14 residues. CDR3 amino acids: CATQGGGFSNEQFF.

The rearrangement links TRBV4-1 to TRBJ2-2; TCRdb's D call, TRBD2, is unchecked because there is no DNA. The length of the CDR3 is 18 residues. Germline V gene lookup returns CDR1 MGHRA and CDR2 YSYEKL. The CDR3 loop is CASSQGPGLAAYTGELFF.

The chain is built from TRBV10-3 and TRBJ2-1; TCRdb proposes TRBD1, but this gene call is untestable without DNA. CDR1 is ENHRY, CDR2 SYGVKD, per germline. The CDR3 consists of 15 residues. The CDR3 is CAIAHRGTGGNEQFF.